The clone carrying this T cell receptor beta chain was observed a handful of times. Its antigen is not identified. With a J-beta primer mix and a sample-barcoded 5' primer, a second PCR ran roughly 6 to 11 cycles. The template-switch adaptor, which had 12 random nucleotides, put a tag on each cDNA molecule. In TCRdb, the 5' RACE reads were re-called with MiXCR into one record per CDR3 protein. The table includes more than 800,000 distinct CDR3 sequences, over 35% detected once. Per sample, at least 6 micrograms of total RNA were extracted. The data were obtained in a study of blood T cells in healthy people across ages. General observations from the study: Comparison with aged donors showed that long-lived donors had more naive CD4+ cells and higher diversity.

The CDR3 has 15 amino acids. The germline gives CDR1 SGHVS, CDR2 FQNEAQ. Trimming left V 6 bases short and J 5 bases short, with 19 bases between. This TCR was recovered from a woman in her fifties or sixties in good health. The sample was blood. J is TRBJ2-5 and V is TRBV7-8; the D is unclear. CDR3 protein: CASSLRRDPQETQYF. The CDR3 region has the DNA TGTGCCAGCAGTCTGCGGCGCGACCCCCAGGAGACCCAGTACTTC.